This entry features one TCR beta chain sequence. Germline CDR1 and CDR2: PRHDT and FYEKMQ (reference sequence). Trimming at V came to 2 bases and at J to 2 bases, leaving 13 bases not matched to a gene. This CDR3 is 19 amino acids long. These data are taken from a study of blood T cell repertoires in COVID-19. The overall study: Collection of acute and convalescent COVID-19 samples took place in the United States, Italy and Spain. Nucleic acid was either cDNA or gDNA, and it came from T cells, B-cell-depleted T cells, or PBMCs.

Under the authors' procedure: Reference gene primer amplification yielded estimated nucleated cell counts. The protocol was immunoSEQ multiplex PCR, while the TCRdb copy is restricted to in-frame clones and leaves out a portion. The DNA gave D and trimming, while V, J and clone size come from that table. The table shows approximately 70,000 clones, with 91% occurring only once. Sequences were obtained from peripheral blood. V usage is TRBV13 and J usage is TRBJ2-5, with 11 positions matching TRBD2. The sequence was obtained from a woman between 55 and 75 years old with active COVID-19. This CDR3 is CASSLYLTSGDLPQETQYF. In nucleotides, the CDR3 is TGTGCCAGCAGCTTATACTTGACTAGCGGGGACCTCCCACAAGAGACCCAGTACTTC.